These 20 T cell receptor beta chains were all obtained from the same sample, sequenced in a study of identifying expanded T cells in peripheral blood. Clones were read by immunoSEQ multiplex PCR, and TCRdb kept only the in-frame ones, dropping some. The sample includes 100,000 to 150,000 clones, around 84% seen only once; the top ten take 2.5% to 3.5%. What was sequenced was blood. The receptors come from a person aged 18 to 69 in good health.

The chain links TRBV5-4 to TRBJ1-2; TRBD1 might be the D (5 bases). The germline V and J ends were trimmed by 4 bases and 1 base, with 11 bases remaining between them. Germline CDR1 is SGHNT and CDR2 is YYREEE (reference sequence). The CDR3 consists of 14 residues. The CDR3 spells CASSRGVLNYGYTF. The CDR3 DNA sequence: TGTGCCAGCAGCCGGGGCGTCCTTAACTATGGCTACACCTTC.

The V and J genes are TRBV15 and TRBJ1-3; 8 nucleotides line up with TRBD1. Germline V gene lookup returns CDR1 LNHNV and CDR2 YYDKDF (reference sequence). The CDR3 loop spans 15 amino acids. With V trimmed by 3 bases and J by 5 bases, 6 bases remained unmatched. CDR3 in amino acids: CATSRFDRGRNTIYF. Here the CDR3 DNA reads TGTGCCACCAGCAGGTTTGACAGGGGACGAAACACCATATATTTT.

This chain uses TRBV30 with TRBJ2-3; 9 nucleotides line up with TRBD2. Germline lookup yields CDR1 GTSNPN and CDR2 SVGIG (reference sequence). There are 14 residues in the CDR3. The V segment lost 8 bases and the J segment 7 bases; nucleotides outside the gene matches: 13. This chain's CDR3 is CAATLAGGAYTQYF. CDR3 sequence (DNA): TGTGCCGCCACTCTTGCGGGGGGGGCTTATACGCAGTATTTT.

The V call is TRBV27, the J call TRBJ1-2, with a tentative D call TRBD1 (5 bases). Looked up from germline, CDR1 is MNHEY and CDR2 is SMNVEV (reference sequence). V was cut by 1 base and J by 6 bases, with 6 bases left in between. This CDR3 comprises 12 residues. The CDR3 DNA is TGTGCCAGCAGTTTATTGGGACATGGCTACACCTTC. Its translation: CASSLLGHGYTF.

The chain is built from TRBV7-8 and TRBJ1-2; D unresolved. This CDR3 is built from 11 residues. The germline V gene has CDR1 SGHVS and CDR2 FQNEAQ. V dropped 1 base and J dropped 11 bases, with 8 bases sitting between them. The DNA for the CDR3 is TGTGCCAGCAGCTTAGGCGACTTGTACACCTTC. It is translated as CASSLGDLYTF.

The chain recombines TRBV11-3 with TRBJ2-7; D perhaps matches TRBD1 (5 bases). This CDR3 spans 15 amino acids. Looked up from germline, CDR1 is SGHNT and CDR2 is YENEEA. The V gene lost 2 bases and the J gene lost 3 bases, with 14 bases spanning the gap. CDR3 in amino acids: CASSLTGRLGYEQYF. The CDR3 DNA follows: TGTGCCAGCAGCTTAACAGGCCGGCTCGGCTACGAGCAGTACTTC.

The CDR3 loop is CASSPIFLPRIMNTEAFF. CDR3 in DNA: TGCGCCAGCAGCCCGATATTCCTTCCCCGGATCATGAACACTGAAGCTTTCTTT. The chain couples TRBV4-3 to TRBJ1-1; no reliable D call. This CDR3 region has 18 residues. With 4 bases removed from V and 0 bases from J, the gap between germline ends came to 21 bases. Germline V gene lookup returns CDR1 LGHNA and CDR2 YSLEER.

The gene calls are TRBV5-1 and TRBJ1-1; TRBD1 might be the D (6 bases). In germline, CDR1 is SGHRS, CDR2 YFSETQ. There are 15 residues in the CDR3. V dropped 2 bases and J dropped 0 bases, with 11 bases sitting between them. CDR3 DNA sequence: TGCGCCAGCAGCTTACAGGGTTATATGAACACTGAAGCTTTCTTT. Its protein is CASSLQGYMNTEAFF.

The count of this clone is one. The rearrangement joins TRBV4-1 to TRBJ2-3; weak D call: TRBD2 (6 bases). Germline loops: CDR1 MGHRA, CDR2 YSYEKL. The CDR3 sequence is 15 residues long. Trimming took off 1 base at V and 2 bases at J, with 10 bases between the two ends. CDR3 DNA: TGCGCCAGCAGCCAAGGACTAGAGTTCACAGATACGCAGTATTTT. This translates into CASSQGLEFTDTQYF.

The rearrangement links TRBV7-9 to TRBJ1-2, with unresolved D. CDR3 size: 17 residues. The V gene's germline CDR1 is SEHNR and CDR2 FQNEAQ (reference sequence). Trimming took 3 bases from V and 0 from J, leaving 17 bases between them. The CDR3 reads CASSFSREGIANYGYTF. For the CDR3, the DNA is TGTGCCAGCAGCTTTAGCAGAGAGGGCATCGCTAACTATGGCTACACCTTC.

This chain links TRBV5-6 with TRBJ1-2, with TRBD1 matching over 7 bases. CDR1 and CDR2 (germline): SGHDT, YYEEEE. This CDR3 has 16 residues. Trimming took 4 bases from V and 8 from J; bases not matched to a gene: 17. The CDR3 protein is CASSPMTGSRGDGYTF. CDR3 bases: TGTGCCAGCAGCCCGATGACAGGGTCGCGGGGAGACGGCTACACCTTC.

Note on this clone: Its ends do not fully match the called genes, so a read error is possible. This sequence joins TRBV6-6 and TRBJ2-1, with D unclear. The germline V gene encodes CDR1 MNHNY and CDR2 SVGAGI (reference sequence). CDR3 length equals 12 residues. The CDR3 nucleotides are TGTGCCAGCACTTACCCTGACAATGAGCAGTTCTTC. Protein product: CASTYPDNEQFF.

The chain carries TRBV7-8 and TRBJ1-1; possible D gene TRBD1, 6 bases. The V gene's germline CDR1 is SGHVS and CDR2 FQNEAQ. The CDR3 runs 13 residues. Trimming took 5 bases from V and 5 from J, leaving 12 bases between them. CDR3 in amino acids: CASSRTEYTEAFF. As DNA, the CDR3 is TGTGCCAGCAGCCGGACAGAGTATACTGAAGCTTTCTTT. Using reference TRBV7-8 and TRBJ1-1 for the parts outside the CDR3, the full variable domain is GAGVSQSPRYKVAKRGQDVALRCDPISGHVSLFWYQQALGQGPEFLTYFQNEAQLDKSGLPSDRFFAERPEGSVSTLKIQRTQQEDSAVYLCASSRTEYTEAFFGQGTRLTVV.

This chain uses TRBV27 with TRBJ1-2; perhaps TRBD1 as D (5 bases). This CDR3 region has 16 residues. The ends were cut back, 0 bases at V and 7 bases at J, with 18 bases in the middle. CDR1 is MNHEY, CDR2 SMNVEV, per germline (reference sequence). The CDR3 loop reads CASSLSPDPGLIGYTF. The CDR3 region has the DNA TGTGCCAGCAGTTTATCTCCGGACCCAGGGTTAATTGGCTACACCTTC.

The chain couples TRBV18 to TRBJ2-7; TRBD1 matches at 9 bases. The CDR3 is 15 amino acids. V lost 3 bases, J lost 6 bases, and 9 bases stayed unmatched. The V gene's germline CDR1 is KGHSH and CDR2 LQKENI. The CDR3 sequence: CASSPGTGNLGEQYF. CDR3 coding DNA: TGTGCCAGCTCACCTGGGACAGGGAACTTGGGCGAGCAGTACTTC.

The rearrangement uses TRBV7-3 and TRBJ1-2, with D possibly matching TRBD1 (6 bases). Per germline, CDR1 SGHTA and CDR2 FQGTGA. V gave up 2 bases and J gave up 3 bases, with 13 bases separating them. This CDR3 spans 15 amino acids. CDR3 nucleotide sequence: TGTGCCAGCAGCTTAGGGCCAGGGGACGACTATGGCTACACCTTC. Its translation is CASSLGPGDDYGYTF.

The V call is TRBV18, the J call TRBJ2-3; D possibly corresponds to TRBD2 (6 bases). The CDR3 is 17 residues long. V was cut by 2 bases and J by 1 base, with 16 bases left in between. From germline, CDR1 is KGHSH and CDR2 LQKENI. CDR3 in amino acids: CASSPASWGGGTDTQYF. In DNA form, the CDR3 reads TGTGCCAGCTCACCAGCGTCTTGGGGAGGAGGCACAGATACGCAGTATTTT.

The chain combines TRBV7-2 with TRBJ2-3; no reliable D call. The CDR3 is made up of 14 amino acids. V shed 10 bases and J shed 0 bases, with 14 bases lying between them. Germline CDR1 and CDR2: SGHTA and FQGNSA. This CDR3 reads CATTPGPSTDTQYF. The CDR3 region has the DNA TGTGCCACCACCCCGGGCCCTAGCACAGATACGCAGTATTTT.

The V and J genes are TRBV7-2 and TRBJ2-6; D gene ambiguous. Per germline, CDR1 SGHTA and CDR2 FQGNSA. The CDR3 contains 15 residues. Trimming stripped 2 bases from V and 0 bases from J, with 5 bases between. The CDR3 DNA is TGTGCCAGCAGCTTAAAGTTCTCTGGGGCCAACGTCCTGACTTTC. Protein: CASSLKFSGANVLTF. Together with reference TRBV7-2 and TRBJ2-6, the CDR3 gives the full variable domain: GAGVSQSPSNKVTEKGKDVELRCDPISGHTALYWYRQSLGQGLEFLIYFQGNSAPDKSGLPSDRFSAERTGGSVSTLTIQRTQQEDSAVYLCASSLKFSGANVLTFGAGSRLTVL.

The table lists this clone with a few counts. This chain connects TRBV5-1 to TRBJ1-5, with no clear D. CDR1 and CDR2 from the germline V gene are SGHRS and YFSETQ. With 0 bases removed from V and 2 bases from J, the gap between germline ends came to 6 bases. CDR3 length: 14 residues. The CDR3 DNA reads TGCGCCAGCAGCTTGGAGTTTGGCAATCAGCCCCAGCATTTT. Translation: CASSLEFGNQPQHF.